This T cell receptor (beta chain) derives from a study of vaccination and CD4 T cells after COVID-19. At the level of the study: Median time from COVID diagnosis to post-COVID sampling was approximately 3.5 months (35 to 161). SARS-CoV-2, HCoV-NL63, HCoV-OC43 and HCoV-229E supplied the overlapping spike peptides used to stimulate cells.

Cultured CD4+ T cell DNA underwent sequencing with the Oncomine TCR Beta short-read assay. After culture, CD4+ T cells served as the source for genomic DNA extraction. One entry per CDR3 protein, called by TCRdb with MiXCR from the PCR reads. The repertoire holds about 3,900 distinct CDR3 sequences, with 15% to 20% as singletons. This clonotype has just a few counts. Antigen unknown. This CDR3 comprises 12 residues. Germline loops: CDR1 DFQATT, CDR2 SNEGSKA (reference sequence). V gave up 0 bases and J gave up 10 bases, with 10 bases separating them. Treatment in this sample: roughly nine-day PBMC culture with coronavirus spike peptide pools or control peptides (ViraFEST assay).

The chain couples TRBV20-1 to TRBJ2-1; tentatively, D is TRBD2 (6 bases). The sequenced material came from CD4+ T cells from blood, cultured in vitro. This clonotype was sampled from a human donor who had recovered from COVID-19. The CDR3, as DNA: TGCAGTGCTAGAGATCACGGAGGGGAGCAGTTCTTC. It translates to CSARDHGGEQFF.